This record looks at one TCR beta chain sequence and its context. No antigen is known for it. No clone much larger than this one lies a single base away; base qualities are absent. Explained via the paper, the time point label denotes: pre-sensitization, week 0. The treatment or condition label, as the study defines it: therapeutic diphenylcyclopropenone sensitization with weekly scalp DPC. At every patch-test visit, the blood draw took place before the patch test was put on. Patients were eligible if aged 18 to 70, diagnosed with alopecia and judged suitable for DPC therapy, and pregnant patients were excluded. Total RNA was extracted from unfractionated whole blood collected in Tempus Blood RNA tubes. Including cysteine and phenylalanine, the CDR3 has 15 amino acids. Here the CDR3 DNA is all that survives: 45 bases in frame from base 1. The V end gives up 5 bases and the J end 9 bases, leaving 6 bases in the junction not matched to a gene.

This sample was included in a study of human T cells and chemical hapten exposure (dated by TCRdb to the early 2020s). General notes on the study: For sensitization, 2% DPC in acetone was applied to a 2 cm by 2 cm area of upper inner arm skin. Patients additionally received weekly therapeutic DPC doses to the scalp throughout the approximately 22-week study period. Patch testing was performed on the upper back with Finn chambers containing 0.01% DPC, and the patch tests were scored after 6 days according to International Contact Dermatitis Research Group standards. The mostly female patient cohort included alopecia areata with under or over 50% scalp involvement, alopecia totalis and alopecia universalis. Libraries were combined into a pool for sequencing, and differences in TCR yield between samples came mainly from small differences in library volumes within the pool. Peripheral blood TCR repertoire changes were tracked in vivo in alopecia patients during primary and secondary sensitization to the hapten diphenylcyclopropenone (DPC). Patient blood was sampled pre-sensitization (week 0) and at 2, 6 and about 24 weeks after DPC sensitization. Blood for TCR sequencing was provided by twenty-nine alopecia patients at one to four time points (pre-sensitization, 2, 6 and 24 weeks).

The library was prepared using RACE. The listed sequencing device is NextSeq 500. Library preparation attached unique molecular identifiers to individual cDNA molecules for quantitative, reproducible TCR counting. Both TCR alpha and TCR beta chains were sequenced from each blood RNA sample. In the source study's methods: Samples had a median of approximately 93,000 TCRs, with a range from roughly 23,224 to 750,000. V, J and CDR3 annotation of the TCR reads was performed with the Decombinator software suite. For PS versus PT1 abundance plots, all samples were subsampled to the same number of TCRs (28,000). Expanded TCRs were defined as absent before sensitization and observed at least eight times at the 2-week time point. TCRdb ran its own pipeline on the public reads, namely fastp trimming at Q25 and MiXCR clone calling, and kept in-frame beta chains. Identical CDR3 proteins give one entry, which carries the most common genes and DNA. TCRdb, rather than the study authors, made the V and J calls. Across this sample there are 350,000 to 400,000 distinct CDR3 sequences, with more than 4.5% seen only once. 2.5% to 3% of the sample is taken by the ten largest.

General conclusions and limits of the study: After repeated subsampling, the strength of the expansion versus patch-test correlation and the threshold at which it became significant changed. Expanded TCRs formed significantly more large CDR3 similarity clusters than pre-sensitization or healthy control sets, consistent with antigen-driven responses. The number of PT1 expanded TCRs positively correlated with patch test score, significant at thresholds 8, 16 and 32 but not 4. DPC sensitization did not change the number of TCRs with a frequency above 1 in 1000, and there was no evidence of changes in global repertoire structure. Because every patient had alopecia, a presumed autoimmune disease, the patients' immune response might differ from that of healthy individuals.

The chain joins TRBV12-3 or TRBV12-4 to TRBJ2-1, with 14 middle bases fitting TRBD2. This TCR came from a woman in her fifties or sixties with alopecia areata. Some clones in this sample may be carry-over from other donors' samples. The sample was whole blood, taken in connection with sensitization to the hapten diphenylcyclopropenone (DPC). Read as DNA, the sequence is TGTGCCAGCAGTAGACTAGCGGGAGGGCTGGGTGAGCAGTTCTTC. Translated, this gives CASSRLAGGLGEQFF.